This is a list of T cell receptor beta chains from one sample in a study of CD8 T cells in Susac syndrome. Each CDR3 protein is one row after TCRdb ran MiXCR on the immunoSEQ multiplex PCR reads. Of roughly 140,000 distinct CDR3 sequences in the sample, about 94% were seen once. Sample: CD4+ T cells from PBMCs. The receptors were sampled from a human donor with Susac syndrome. Each CDR3 is given with its conserved first and last residue. The D gene is left open where the match is weak. Clone sizes are given selectively: once, few, many, or a class where the clone is expanded.

cdr3_nt	cdr3_aa	clone_size	cdr3_length	d_call	v_call	j_call
TGCAGCGTTGCATTTCTAGGATACTCACCGGAAAACAATGAGCAGTTCTTC	CSVAFLGYSPENNEQFF	NA	17	NA	TRBV29-1	TRBJ2-1
TGTGCCAGCAGACGCAGGGAAGGAGGTTATGAGACCCAGTACTTC	CASRRREGGYETQYF	NA	15	NA	TRBV6-5	TRBJ2-5
TGTGCCAGCAGCTCAAAACAGGGGGGAACTGAAAAACTGTTTTTT	CASSSKQGGTEKLFF	NA	15	TRBD1	TRBV13	TRBJ1-4
TGTGCCAGCAGCGCCTATGAGCGGCCTACGGAGCAGTACTTC	CASSAYERPTEQYF	few	14	NA	TRBV11-2	TRBJ2-7
TGTGCCAGCCGGGTCGGGAGCAGGACAGATACGCAGTATTTT	CASRVGSRTDTQYF	NA	14	NA	TRBV28	TRBJ2-3
TGCAGTGCTAGAACAGGGGGAGAAAGGACTGAAGCTTTCTTT	CSARTGGERTEAFF	NA	14	TRBD1	TRBV20-1	TRBJ1-1
TGTGCCAGCACCGGGACTGGGGGTTCACCCCTCCACTTT	CASTGTGGSPLHF	NA	13	NA	TRBV12-3/TRBV12-4	TRBJ1-6
TGCGCCAGCACCCCCACCGAGGACCTGAACACTGAAGCTTTCTTT	CASTPTEDLNTEAFF	NA	15	NA	TRBV4-1	TRBJ1-1
TGCAGTGCAACCGGACTAAGCGGGAGGCGCACAGATACGCAGTATTTT	CSATGLSGRRTDTQYF	NA	16	TRBD2	TRBV20-1	TRBJ2-3
TGCAGTGCGCCCGGGACAGACGAACGGATTGCTGGGGCCAACGTCCTGACTTTC	CSAPGTDERIAGANVLTF	NA	18	TRBD1	TRBV20-1	TRBJ2-6
TGTGCCAGCAGCCAAGATATTGGGCAGACCCAGTACTTC	CASSQDIGQTQYF	NA	13	NA	TRBV3-1	TRBJ2-5
TGTGCCAGCAGTCGGACTAGCGGATACGAGCAGTACTTC	CASSRTSGYEQYF	few	13	TRBD2	TRBV3-1	TRBJ2-7
TGTGCCAGCTCAAGTCAGGGAGTAGTTAGGTACGAGCAGTACTTC	CASSSQGVVRYEQYF	NA	15	NA	TRBV2	TRBJ2-7
TGTGCCAGCAGCTTGGGACTAGCGGGAGCCGAGCAGTACTTC	CASSLGLAGAEQYF	NA	14	TRBD2	TRBV5-6	TRBJ2-7
TGCAGTGTCAGTCGGGGTAGGGTTGAGCAGTTCTTC	CSVSRGRVEQFF	NA	12	NA	TRBV20-1	TRBJ2-1
TGCAGCGTCGCGAAAACGATTAATGAGCAGTTCTTC	CSVAKTINEQFF	once	12	NA	TRBV29-1	TRBJ2-1
TGCGCCAGCAGCTTGGTCGGGGACCAGCCCCAGCATTTT	CASSLVGDQPQHF	NA	13	NA	TRBV5-1	TRBJ1-5
TGTGCCAGCAGCCAGGTAGGGGGTGCGACCTACAATGAGCAGTTCTTC	CASSQVGGATYNEQFF	NA	16	NA	TRBV3-1	TRBJ2-1
TGCAGCGTTGCCGGGGGCCCGGGTGAGACCCAGTACTTC	CSVAGGPGETQYF	NA	13	NA	TRBV29-1	TRBJ2-5
TGCAGTGCCAGAGGGGACAGTCGAGATACGCAGTATTTT	CSARGDSRDTQYF	once	13	TRBD1	TRBV20-1	TRBJ2-3